Below are 24 T cell receptor beta chains sequenced from a single sample in a study of cytomegalovirus exposure and HLA in healthy donors. PCR was performed using 60 Vbeta and 13 Jbeta primers. The repertoire was sequenced with immunoSEQ multiplex PCR; TCRdb's copy has only in-frame clones and lacks some. The sample has approximately 150,000 clones; more than 60% are singletons. Material for sequencing was PBMCs. The receptors here all came from a woman in her fifties or sixties in good health and CMV-seronegative.

The rearrangement links TRBV6-1 to TRBJ1-2; D might be TRBD1 (6 bases). The CDR3 totals 13 residues. CDR1 and CDR2 (germline): MNHNS, SASEGT. Trimming left V 5 bases short and J 6 bases short, with 13 bases between. CDR3 nucleotides: TGTGCCAGCAGTATAGGGGGGAGGGATGGCTACACCTTC. It specifies CASSIGGRDGYTF.

The chain joins TRBV19 to TRBJ1-1, with D unclear. V was pared by 10 bases and J by 0 bases, with 15 bases between. The CDR3 is 14 residues long. Germline V gives CDR1 LNHDA, CDR2 SQIVND (reference sequence). DNA of the CDR3: TGTGCCACCCGTATCGGAGGTCTGAACACTGAAGCTTTCTTT. Its translation: CATRIGGLNTEAFF.

The chain links TRBV5-4 to TRBJ2-5; TRBD2 matches 11 bases. After removal of 1 base from V and 2 bases from J, the junction contained 7 bases not matched to a gene. From germline, CDR1 is SGHNT and CDR2 YYREEE (reference sequence). This CDR3 comprises 17 residues. This chain's CDR3 is CASSLTSGRTGQETQYF. The CDR3 DNA reads TGTGCCAGCAGCTTGACTAGCGGGAGAACGGGGCAAGAGACCCAGTACTTC.

The chain combines TRBV4-1 with TRBJ2-7, with a possible D match to TRBD2 (6 bases). The CDR3 covers 17 residues. The V and J ends lost 2 bases and 4 bases respectively, with 21 bases between them. Germline assignment: CDR1 MGHRA and CDR2 YSYEKL. CDR3 sequence (DNA): TGCGCCAGCAGCCAACCTAGAACTAGCCTCACCCCATACGAGCAGTACTTC. Translating gives CASSQPRTSLTPYEQYF.

The chain uses TRBV7-8 and TRBJ2-7; 7 nucleotides agree with TRBD2. Per germline, CDR1 SGHVS and CDR2 FQNEAQ. The CDR3 length is 17 residues. With V trimmed by 5 bases and J by 3 bases, 16 bases remained unmatched. CDR3 protein: CASSPRGVAAPSYEQYF. As DNA, the CDR3 is TGTGCCAGCAGCCCCCGGGGGGTCGCAGCTCCCAGCTACGAGCAGTACTTC. Full variable domain (rest looked up from reference TRBV7-8 and TRBJ2-7): GAGVSQSPRYKVAKRGQDVALRCDPISGHVSLFWYQQALGQGPEFLTYFQNEAQLDKSGLPSDRFFAERPEGSVSTLKIQRTQQEDSAVYLCASSPRGVAAPSYEQYFGPGTRLTVT.

The chain is built from TRBV6-5 and TRBJ1-6; D is undetermined. V was pared by 2 bases and J by 6 bases, with 8 bases between. The CDR3 runs to 14 residues. Germline values: CDR1 MNHEY, CDR2 SVGAGI. The CDR3 protein is CASSYQTTNSPLHF. The CDR3 DNA reads as TGTGCCAGCAGTTACCAGACAACTAATTCACCCCTCCACTTT.

V usage is TRBV5-5 and J usage is TRBJ1-3; no reliable D call. In germline, CDR1 is SGHKS, CDR2 YYEKEE (reference sequence). This CDR3 comprises 15 residues. Trimming shortened V by 1 base and J by 3 bases, and 11 bases separated the two germline ends. CDR3 amino acids: CASSLRGVGGNTIYF. CDR3 bases: TGTGCCAGCAGCTTGAGAGGTGTGGGTGGAAACACCATATATTTT.

This clone has more than one count but fewer than ten. The CDR3 is CSAGGETQYF. Here the CDR3 DNA reads TGCAGTGCCGGCGGGGAGACCCAGTACTTC. This chain connects TRBV29-1 to TRBJ2-5; D is possibly TRBD2 (5 bases). CDR1 is SQVTM and CDR2 is ANQGSEA in the germline V gene. This CDR3 is built from 10 residues.

The V and J genes are TRBV7-9 and TRBJ2-5; TRBD1 might be the D (5 bases). The germline V gene has CDR1 SEHNR and CDR2 FQNEAQ (reference sequence). CDR3 length equals 13 residues. V lost 5 bases to trimming and J lost 4 bases, with 11 bases between them. In DNA form, the CDR3 reads TGTGCCAGCAGCCTTGGGGCAGGAGAGACCCAGTACTTC. Translated: CASSLGAGETQYF.

The chain is built from TRBV5-1 and TRBJ2-3, with 8 positions matching TRBD2. CDR1 SGHRS and CDR2 YFSETQ come from the germline V gene. V was pared by 0 bases and J by 4 bases, with 7 bases of the junction left unmatched. The CDR3 loop spans 16 amino acids. Written as DNA, the CDR3 is TGCGCCAGCAGCTTGGGGGAAGCGGGGGTGGCAGATACGCAGTATTTT. Translated, it gives CASSLGEAGVADTQYF.

The gene calls are TRBV7-9 and TRBJ2-4; tentatively, D is TRBD2 (5 bases). CDR1 is SEHNR, CDR2 FQNEAQ, per germline (reference sequence). Between the trimmed V and J ends, which lost 5 bases and 5 bases, there was a span of 10 bases. CDR3 length: 13 amino acids. CDR3 nucleotide sequence: TGTGCCAGCAGCGGAAGCGGCGAAAACATTCAGTACTTC. This sequence encodes CASSGSGENIQYF.

This rearrangement joins TRBV7-9 to TRBJ1-6; D may be TRBD1 (5 bases). This CDR3 is built from 14 residues. Germline-derived CDR1 and CDR2 are SEHNR and FQNEAQ (reference sequence). The ends were cut back, 4 bases at V and 9 bases at J, with 13 bases in the middle. CDR3 bases: TGTGCCAGCAGCTCGGTGACGGGGGGTTCACCCCTCCACTTT. Protein sequence: CASSSVTGGSPLHF.

This clone occurred a few times. The rearrangement uses TRBV7-9 and TRBJ1-2; TRBD1 aligns across 10 bases. CDR3 length equals 15 residues. The ends lost 5 bases at V and 6 bases at J; junction bases unmatched: 9. Germline-derived CDR1 and CDR2 are SEHNR and FQNEAQ (reference sequence). The chain's CDR3 is CASSPSGTGENGYTF. In DNA, the CDR3 is TGTGCCAGCAGCCCTTCCGGGACAGGGGAGAATGGCTACACCTTC.

This sequence joins TRBV5-1 and TRBJ2-5; 11 positions agree with TRBD2. The germline V gene encodes CDR1 SGHRS and CDR2 YFSETQ. The CDR3 covers 15 residues. J gave up 3 bases and V 3 bases, and 4 bases lay outside the gene matches. This CDR3 reads CASSSQGLAEETQYF. As DNA, the CDR3 is TGCGCCAGCAGCTCGCAGGGACTAGCGGAAGAGACCCAGTACTTC. Drawing the rest from reference TRBV5-1 and TRBJ2-5, the complete variable domain is KAGVTQTPRYLIKTRGQQVTLSCSPISGHRSVSWYQQTPGQGLQFLFEYFSETQRNKGNFPGRFSGRQFSNSRSEMNVSTLELGDSALYLCASSSQGLAEETQYFGPGTRLLVL.

V is TRBV19 and J is TRBJ2-3; TRBD2 agrees at 13 bases. Trimming took 5 bases from V and 4 from J; bases not matched to a gene: 3. The CDR3 has 15 residues. Germline V gene lookup returns CDR1 LNHDA and CDR2 SQIVND (reference sequence). Written as DNA, the CDR3 is TGTGCCAGTAGTCCGGGGACTAGCGGGGCAGATACGCAGTATTTT. It codes for CASSPGTSGADTQYF. Variable domain in full (rest from reference TRBV19 and TRBJ2-3): DGGITQSPKYLFRKEGQNVTLSCEQNLNHDAMYWYRQDPGQGLRLIYYSQIVNDFQKGDIAEGYSVSREKKESFPLTVTSAQKNPTAFYLCASSPGTSGADTQYFGPGTRLTVL.

The J gene is TRBJ1-5, the V gene TRBV28; tentative D call: TRBD1 (5 bases). This CDR3 spans 14 amino acids. The V and J ends lost 6 bases and 0 bases respectively, with 9 bases between them. Germline V CDR1 and CDR2: MDHEN, SYDVKM. CDR3 nucleotide sequence: TGTGCCAGCAGGGGGCCCTATAGCAATCAGCCCCAGCATTTT. Protein product: CASRGPYSNQPQHF.

The chain joins TRBV7-6 to TRBJ2-1; a weak D match, TRBD1 (6 bases). Germline V gene sequence: CDR1 SGHVS, CDR2 FNYEAQ. The V end lost 1 base, the J end lost 7 bases, and 14 bases lay between the germline ends. The CDR3 is 15 residues long. The CDR3 loop is CASSLGSGGGNEQFF. The CDR3 region has the DNA TGTGCCAGCAGCTTAGGTTCTGGGGGCGGGAATGAGCAGTTCTTC.

The chain has TRBV23-1 and TRBJ1-6; 8 positions agree with TRBD1. TRBV23-1 qualifies as an ORF whose function is uncertain. CDR3 size: 16 residues. After removal of 0 bases from V and 7 bases from J, the junction contained 5 bases not matched to a gene. For the CDR3, the DNA is TGCGCCAGCAGTCAATCCGGGGACAGGAAGAATTCACCCCTCCACTTT. This encodes CASSQSGDRKNSPLHF.

The J gene is TRBJ2-7, the V gene TRBV5-5; 9 nucleotides line up with TRBD1. The CDR3 is 14 residues long. V was pared by 3 bases and J by 3 bases, with 4 bases of the junction left unmatched. Per germline, CDR1 SGHKS and CDR2 YYEKEE (reference sequence). DNA of the CDR3: TGTGCCAGCAGCTCCGGGACAGGGCGCTACGAGCAGTACTTC. Translating it yields CASSSGTGRYEQYF. Based on the CDR3 plus reference TRBV5-5 and TRBJ2-7, the full variable domain is DAGVTQSPTHLIKTRGQQVTLRCSPISGHKSVSWYQQVLGQGPQFIFQYYEKEERGRGNFPDRFSARQFPNYSSELNVNALLLGDSALYLCASSSGTGRYEQYFGPGTRLTVT.

The V and J genes are TRBV6-6 and TRBJ1-4; the D gene is possibly TRBD1 (5 bases). V gave up 6 bases and J gave up 5 bases, with 7 bases separating them. Germline CDR1 reads MNHNY; CDR2 reads SVGAGI (reference sequence). The CDR3 spans 12 residues. The CDR3 DNA sequence: TGTGCCAGCAGGGGGGGAAATGAAAAACTGTTTTTT. This sequence encodes CASRGGNEKLFF.

The genes are TRBV7-9 and TRBJ2-4, with D possibly being TRBD1 (7 bases). Germline-derived CDR1 and CDR2 are SEHNR and FQNEAQ (reference sequence). V shed 5 bases and J shed 8 bases, with 19 bases lying between them. The CDR3 runs to 15 residues. CDR3 DNA sequence: TGTGCCAGCAGCCAGGGGGTTGCGGGAATTTACATTCAGTACTTC. Translating gives CASSQGVAGIYIQYF.

V gene TRBV5-1 combines with J gene TRBJ1-2, with TRBD1 identical over 7 bases. V gave up 4 bases and J gave up 3 bases; unmatched junction bases: 6. The CDR3 covers 14 residues. The germline CDR1 and CDR2 sequences are SGHRS and YFSETQ. In nucleotides, the CDR3 is TGCGCCAGCAGCACCAGTCAGGGGGACTATGGCTACACCTTC. The encoded protein is CASSTSQGDYGYTF.

The J gene is TRBJ1-1, the V gene TRBV7-9, with D possibly being TRBD1 (5 bases). V was cut by 2 bases and J by 4 bases, with 8 bases left in between. CDR1 and CDR2 (germline): SEHNR, FQNEAQ (reference sequence). This CDR3 spans 13 amino acids. The CDR3 DNA reads as TGTGCCAGCAGCTTAAAAGGGGCCACTGAAGCTTTCTTT. This codes for CASSLKGATEAFF.

This clone was seen a handful of times. This rearrangement joins TRBV7-2 to TRBJ2-5; 8 nucleotides agree with TRBD2. Looked up from germline, CDR1 is SGHTA and CDR2 is FQGNSA. The CDR3 totals 15 residues. With V trimmed by 5 bases and J by 5 bases, 10 bases remained unmatched. DNA for the CDR3: TGTGCCAGCAGCCCCGGGACTAGATGGTCCGAGACCCAGTACTTC. Encoded protein: CASSPGTRWSETQYF.